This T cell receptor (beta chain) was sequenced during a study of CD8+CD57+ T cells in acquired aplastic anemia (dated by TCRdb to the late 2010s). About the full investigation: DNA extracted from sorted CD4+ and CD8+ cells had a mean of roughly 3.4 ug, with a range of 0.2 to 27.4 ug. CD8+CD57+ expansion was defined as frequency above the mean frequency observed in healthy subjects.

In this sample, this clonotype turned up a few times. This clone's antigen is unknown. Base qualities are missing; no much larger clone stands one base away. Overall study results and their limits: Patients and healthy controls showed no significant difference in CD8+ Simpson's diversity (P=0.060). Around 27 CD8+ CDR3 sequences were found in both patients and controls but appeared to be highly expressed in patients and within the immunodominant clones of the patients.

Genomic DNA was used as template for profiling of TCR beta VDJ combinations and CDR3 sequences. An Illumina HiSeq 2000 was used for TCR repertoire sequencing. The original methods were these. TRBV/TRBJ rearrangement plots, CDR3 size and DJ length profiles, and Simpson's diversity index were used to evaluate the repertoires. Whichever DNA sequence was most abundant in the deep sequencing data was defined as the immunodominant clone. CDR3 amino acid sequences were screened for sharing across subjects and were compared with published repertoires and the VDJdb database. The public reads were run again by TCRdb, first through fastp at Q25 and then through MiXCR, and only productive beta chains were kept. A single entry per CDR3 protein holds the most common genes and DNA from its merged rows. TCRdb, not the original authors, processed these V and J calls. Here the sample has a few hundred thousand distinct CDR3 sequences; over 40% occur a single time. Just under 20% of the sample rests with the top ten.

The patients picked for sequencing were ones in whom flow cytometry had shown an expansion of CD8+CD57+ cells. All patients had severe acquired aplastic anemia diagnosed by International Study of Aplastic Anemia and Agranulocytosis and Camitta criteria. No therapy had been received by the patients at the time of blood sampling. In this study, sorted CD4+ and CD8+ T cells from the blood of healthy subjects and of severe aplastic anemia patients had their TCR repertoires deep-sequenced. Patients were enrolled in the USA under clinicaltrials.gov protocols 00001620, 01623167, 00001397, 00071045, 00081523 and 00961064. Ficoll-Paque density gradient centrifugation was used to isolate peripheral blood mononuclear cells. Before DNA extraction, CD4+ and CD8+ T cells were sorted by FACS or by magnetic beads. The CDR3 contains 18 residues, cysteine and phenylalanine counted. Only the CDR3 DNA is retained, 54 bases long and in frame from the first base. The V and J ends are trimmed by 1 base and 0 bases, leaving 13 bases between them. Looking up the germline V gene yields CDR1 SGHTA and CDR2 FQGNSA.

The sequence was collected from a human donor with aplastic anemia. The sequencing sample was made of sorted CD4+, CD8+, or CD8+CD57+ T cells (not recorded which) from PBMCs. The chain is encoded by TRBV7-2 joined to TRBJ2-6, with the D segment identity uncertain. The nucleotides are TGTGCCAGCAGCTTAGTCCCCGGGCTGTGCTCTGGGGCCAACGTCCTGACTTTC. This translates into CASSLVPGLCSGANVLTF.